What follows describes a single T cell receptor beta chain. Its antigen is unidentified. The record originates from a study of T cell responses to AZD1222 COVID-19 vaccine. The assay was immunoSEQ multiplex PCR, and TCRdb's table has in-frame clones only and misses some. The data hold more than 80,000 clones, with 80% to 90% observed a single time. V was pared by 3 bases and J by 8 bases, with 13 bases between. CDR3 length: 13 residues. Germline CDR1 MNHNS, CDR2 SASEGT. Study findings and constraints: Researchers report vaccine-associated CD4 TCRs spanning spike, with dominance at 160-218 and 743-854. Baseline seropositives among AZD1222 recipients totaled only five to seven. The sample set comprised mostly white British donors with more females, and clonal diversity was possibly underestimated.

This rearrangement joins TRBV6-1 to TRBJ1-1; D is unresolved. The source material was peripheral blood, sampled on day 0 of MenACWY control vaccination. This TCR derives from an adult in good health. Here the CDR3 DNA reads TGTGCCAGCAGTGAGAGAGGACGGACGGAAGCTTTCTTT. It is translated as CASSERGRTEAFF.